This T cell receptor (beta chain) was profiled in a study of T-cell reconstitution after alpha-beta-depleted transplantation in children. Points from the study as a whole: T-cell numbers and diversity one year post-transplant derived largely from freshly generated T cells.

The CDR3 is 16 amino acids. Germline V gene lookup returns CDR1 DFQATT and CDR2 SNEGSKA (reference sequence). The junction had 12 bases not matched to a gene; V was cut back by 5 bases and J by 4 bases. On this clonotype itself: Its antigen is not identified.

Unique molecular identifiers were built into the TCRbeta library. In TCRdb, the PCR reads were re-called with MiXCR into one record per CDR3 protein. The table shows about 590,000 distinct CDR3 sequences, with 13% occurring only once. V is TRBV20-1 and J is TRBJ2-1, with 9 bases identical to TRBD1. The sequence was obtained from a male patient younger than 18 who had a stem cell transplant for acute myeloid leukemia, so the T cells may come from the graft donor. The specimen was PBMCs, mostly from graft donor cells, collected 360 days after TCRalphabeta/CD19-depleted stem cell transplant. In DNA form, the CDR3 reads TGCAGTGCTGGGGACCCGAGGGACAGGGTTTACAATGAGCAGTTCTTC. This encodes CSAGDPRDRVYNEQFF.